Listed below are T cell receptor beta chains from one sample, sequenced in a study of T cell responses to AZD1222 COVID-19 vaccine. The table came from immunoSEQ multiplex PCR; TCRdb's copy has only in-frame clones and leaves some out. The table shows 130,000 or so clones, with 93% occurring only once. The sample here was peripheral blood, taken on day 0 of AZD1222 vaccination. These receptors were obtained from an adult in good health. Both conserved end residues are trimmed from each CDR3. The D gene is left open where the match is weak.

d_call,j_call,v_call,cdr3_aa
TRBD1,TRBJ2-2,TRBV12-3/TRBV12-4,ASNTGATGELF
-,TRBJ1-1,TRBV9,ASSRSGARDTEAF
TRBD1,TRBJ1-2,TRBV9,ASGQEGYT
-,TRBJ1-5,TRBV5-1,ASSPGGNQPQH
TRBD2,TRBJ2-2,TRBV12-5,ASGLILAGGGWTGELF
TRBD1,TRBJ1-2,TRBV25-1,ASSDRNRQGRHGYT
TRBD1,TRBJ1-2,TRBV3-1/TRBV3-2,ASSQGLTGGELRYGYT
TRBD2,TRBJ2-2,TRBV2,ASSEGLLAGGRDTGELF
-,TRBJ1-1,TRBV3-1/TRBV3-2,ASSQARQTEAF
-,TRBJ1-4,TRBV7-9,ASSLTGSNEKLF
TRBD1,TRBJ2-1,TRBV7-3,ASSLFGQGANEQF
-,TRBJ1-1,TRBV27,ASSFGTRWYTEAF
TRBD1,TRBJ1-5,TRBV28,ASRPGGGNQPQH
TRBD2,TRBJ2-3,TRBV28,ASSYGGSITDTQY
-,TRBJ2-3,TRBV15,ATSRGLLGTDTQY
TRBD2,TRBJ2-7,TRBV7-2,ASSLWLAGAYEQY
-,TRBJ1-3,TRBV19,ASSRDGARNTIY